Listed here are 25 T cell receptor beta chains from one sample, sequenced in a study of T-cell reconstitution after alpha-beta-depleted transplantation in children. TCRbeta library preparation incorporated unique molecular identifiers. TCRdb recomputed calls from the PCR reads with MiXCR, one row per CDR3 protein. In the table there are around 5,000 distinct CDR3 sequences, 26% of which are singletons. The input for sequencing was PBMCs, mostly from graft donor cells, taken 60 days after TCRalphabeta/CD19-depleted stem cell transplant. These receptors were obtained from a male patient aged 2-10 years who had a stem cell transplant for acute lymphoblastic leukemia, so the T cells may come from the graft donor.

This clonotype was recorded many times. For the CDR3, the DNA is TGTGCCAGCAGCTTAGGAGGAGGGGCAGGGCCTGGAAACACCATATATTTT. Translation gives CASSLGGGAGPGNTIYF. V usage is TRBV13 and J usage is TRBJ1-3, with a tentative D call TRBD1 (5 bases). In germline, CDR1 is PRHDT, CDR2 FYEKMQ (reference sequence). V was clipped by 0 bases and J by 2 bases, with 14 bases between them. The CDR3 covers 17 residues.

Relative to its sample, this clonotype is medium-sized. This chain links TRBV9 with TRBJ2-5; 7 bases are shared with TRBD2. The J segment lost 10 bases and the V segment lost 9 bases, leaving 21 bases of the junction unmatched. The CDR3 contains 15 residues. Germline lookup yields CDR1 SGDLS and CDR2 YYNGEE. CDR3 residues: CATRPLGLRSSGQYF. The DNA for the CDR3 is TGTGCCACCCGACCCCTGGGACTAAGAAGTTCCGGCCAGTACTTC.

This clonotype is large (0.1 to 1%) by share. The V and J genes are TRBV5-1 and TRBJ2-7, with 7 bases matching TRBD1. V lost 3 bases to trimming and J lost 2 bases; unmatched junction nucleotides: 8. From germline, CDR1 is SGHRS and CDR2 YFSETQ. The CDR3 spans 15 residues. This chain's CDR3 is CASSSTRDRPYEQYF. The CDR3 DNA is TGCGCCAGCAGCTCGACCCGGGACAGACCCTACGAGCAGTACTTC. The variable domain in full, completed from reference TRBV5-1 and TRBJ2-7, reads KAGVTQTPRYLIKTRGQQVTLSCSPISGHRSVSWYQQTPGQGLQFLFEYFSETQRNKGNFPGRFSGRQFSNSRSEMNVSTLELGDSALYLCASSSTRDRPYEQYFGPGTRLTVT.

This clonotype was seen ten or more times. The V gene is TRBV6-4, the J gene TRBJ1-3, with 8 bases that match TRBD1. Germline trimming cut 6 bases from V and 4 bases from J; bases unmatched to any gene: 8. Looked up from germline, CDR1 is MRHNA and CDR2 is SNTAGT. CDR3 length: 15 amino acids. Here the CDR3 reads CASSSRGLEGNTIYF. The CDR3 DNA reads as TGTGCCAGCAGCTCCAGGGGGCTAGAGGGAAACACCATATATTTT.

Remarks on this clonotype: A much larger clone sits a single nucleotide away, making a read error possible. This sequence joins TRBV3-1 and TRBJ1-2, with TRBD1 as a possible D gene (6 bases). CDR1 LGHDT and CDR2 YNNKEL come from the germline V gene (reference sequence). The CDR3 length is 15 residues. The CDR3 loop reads CACSLRGAGFYGYTF. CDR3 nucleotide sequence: TGTGCCTGCAGTTTACGGGGGGCGGGTTTTTATGGCTACACCTTC.

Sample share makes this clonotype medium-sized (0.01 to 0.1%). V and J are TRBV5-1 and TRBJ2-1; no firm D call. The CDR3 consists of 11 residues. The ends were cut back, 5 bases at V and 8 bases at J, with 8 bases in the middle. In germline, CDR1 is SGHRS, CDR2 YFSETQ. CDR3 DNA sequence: TGCGCCAGCAGTTCCCGGGATGAGCAGTTCTTC. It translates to CASSSRDEQFF.

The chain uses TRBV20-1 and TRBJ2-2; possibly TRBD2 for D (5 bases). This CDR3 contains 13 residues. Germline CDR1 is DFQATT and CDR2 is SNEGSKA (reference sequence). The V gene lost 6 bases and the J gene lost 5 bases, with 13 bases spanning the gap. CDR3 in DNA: TGCAGTGCGGCATTTCCGGGAACCGGGGAGCTGTTTTTT. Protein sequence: CSAAFPGTGELFF.

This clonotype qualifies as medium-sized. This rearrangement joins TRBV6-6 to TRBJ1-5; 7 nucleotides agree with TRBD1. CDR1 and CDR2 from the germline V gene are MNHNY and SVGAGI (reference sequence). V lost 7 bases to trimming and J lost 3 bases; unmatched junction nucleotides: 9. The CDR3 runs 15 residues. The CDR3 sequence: CASMVMTGTNQPQHF. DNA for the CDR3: TGTGCCAGCATGGTTATGACAGGGACCAATCAGCCCCAGCATTTT.

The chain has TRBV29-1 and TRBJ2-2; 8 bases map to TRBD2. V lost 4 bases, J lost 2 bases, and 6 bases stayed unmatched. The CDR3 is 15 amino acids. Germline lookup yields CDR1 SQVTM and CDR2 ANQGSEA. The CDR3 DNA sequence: TGCAGCGTTGTTTTTGCGGGAGGAAACACCGGGGAGCTGTTTTTT. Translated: CSVVFAGGNTGELFF.

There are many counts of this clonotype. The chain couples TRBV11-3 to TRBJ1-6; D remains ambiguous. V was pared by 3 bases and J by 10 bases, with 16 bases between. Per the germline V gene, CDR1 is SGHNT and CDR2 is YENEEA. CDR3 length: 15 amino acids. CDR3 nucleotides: TGTGCCAGCAGCTTCGGGGTAGCGAGGGAATCACCCCTCCACTTT. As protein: CASSFGVARESPLHF.

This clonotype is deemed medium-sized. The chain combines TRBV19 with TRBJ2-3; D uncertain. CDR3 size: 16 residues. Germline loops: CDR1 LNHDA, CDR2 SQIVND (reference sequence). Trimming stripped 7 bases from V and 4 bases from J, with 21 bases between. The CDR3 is CASTPSLWSRADTQYF. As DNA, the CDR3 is TGTGCCAGTACCCCATCTCTCTGGAGTAGGGCAGATACGCAGTATTTT.

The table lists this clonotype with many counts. DNA for the CDR3: TGTGCCAGCAAATGGGAGGGCCATATGGGGAACACTGAAGCTTTCTTT. Its translation is CASKWEGHMGNTEAFF. This chain connects TRBV6-5 to TRBJ1-1; no reliable D call. Germline-derived CDR1 and CDR2 are MNHEY and SVGAGI. V was pared by 7 bases and J by 1 base, with 19 bases between. The CDR3 is 16 residues long.

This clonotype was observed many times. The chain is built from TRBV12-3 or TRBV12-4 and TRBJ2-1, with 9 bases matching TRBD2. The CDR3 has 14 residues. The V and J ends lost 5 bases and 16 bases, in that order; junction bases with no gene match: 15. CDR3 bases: TGTGCCAGCAGTGATACCGGGACTAGCTCTAGAGTATTCTTC. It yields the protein CASSDTGTSSRVFF.

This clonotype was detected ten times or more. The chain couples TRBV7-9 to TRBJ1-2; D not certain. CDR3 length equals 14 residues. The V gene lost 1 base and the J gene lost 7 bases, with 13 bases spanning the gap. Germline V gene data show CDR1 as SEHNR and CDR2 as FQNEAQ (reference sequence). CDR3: CASSLDGSPVGYTF. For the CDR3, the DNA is TGTGCCAGCAGCTTAGACGGGTCCCCGGTTGGCTACACCTTC.

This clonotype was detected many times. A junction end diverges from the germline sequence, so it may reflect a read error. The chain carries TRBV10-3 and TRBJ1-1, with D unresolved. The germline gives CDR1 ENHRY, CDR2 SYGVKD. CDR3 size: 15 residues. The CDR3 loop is CAIRESEMMNTEAFF. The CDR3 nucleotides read TGTGCCATCAGGGAGTCGGAGATGATGAACACTGAAGCTTTCTTT.

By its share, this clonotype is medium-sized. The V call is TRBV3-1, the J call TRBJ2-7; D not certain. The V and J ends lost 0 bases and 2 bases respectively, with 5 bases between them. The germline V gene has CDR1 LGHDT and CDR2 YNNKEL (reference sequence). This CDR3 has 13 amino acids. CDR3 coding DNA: TGTGCCAGCAGCCAAGATGGTCCCTACGAGCAGTACTTC. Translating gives CASSQDGPYEQYF.

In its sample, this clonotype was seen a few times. CDR3 nucleotides: TGTGCCAGCAGCTTGCCCGGTAAAAGCGGGAAATGGAGTGAGCAGTTCTTC. Amino acids: CASSLPGKSGKWSEQFF. The gene calls are TRBV7-2 and TRBJ2-1, with 7 nucleotides matching TRBD2. There are 17 residues in the CDR3. The V segment lost 3 bases and the J segment 9 bases; nucleotides outside the gene matches: 17. Germline CDR1 SGHTA, CDR2 FQGNSA.

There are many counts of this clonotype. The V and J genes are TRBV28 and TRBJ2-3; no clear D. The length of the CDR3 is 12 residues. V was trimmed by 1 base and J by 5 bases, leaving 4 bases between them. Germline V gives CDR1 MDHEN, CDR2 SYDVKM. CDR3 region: CASSLFRDTQYF. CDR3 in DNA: TGTGCCAGCAGTTTATTCAGAGATACGCAGTATTTT.

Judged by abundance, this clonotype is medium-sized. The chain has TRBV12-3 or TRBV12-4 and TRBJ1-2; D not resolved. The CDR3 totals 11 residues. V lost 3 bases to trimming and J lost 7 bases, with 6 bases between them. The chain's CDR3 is CASSLGIGYTF. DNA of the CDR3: TGTGCCAGCAGTTTGGGTATTGGCTACACCTTC.

Written as DNA, the CDR3 is TGTGCCTTCTGTCCACGGGGAGCGGGAGGGTTAGCCAAAAACATTCAGTACTTC. Translating gives CAFCPRGAGGLAKNIQYF. This chain connects TRBV12-3 or TRBV12-4 to TRBJ2-4, with 10 bases aligning to TRBD2. The V and J ends lost 11 bases and 0 bases, in that order; junction bases with no gene match: 16. CDR3 length: 18 residues.

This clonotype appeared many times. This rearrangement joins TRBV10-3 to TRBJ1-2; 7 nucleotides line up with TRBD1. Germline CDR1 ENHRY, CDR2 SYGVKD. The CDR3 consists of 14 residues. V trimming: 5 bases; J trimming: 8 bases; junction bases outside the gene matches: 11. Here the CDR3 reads CAISNAIPGQGYTF. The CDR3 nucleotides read TGTGCCATCAGTAACGCTATACCGGGACAGGGCTACACCTTC.

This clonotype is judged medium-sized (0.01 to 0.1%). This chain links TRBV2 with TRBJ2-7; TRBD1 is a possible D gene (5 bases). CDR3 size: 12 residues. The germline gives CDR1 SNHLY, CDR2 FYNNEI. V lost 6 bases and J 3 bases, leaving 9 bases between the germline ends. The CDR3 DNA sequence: TGTGCCAGCAGGCTCAGGGTCTACGAGCAGTACTTC. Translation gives CASRLRVYEQYF.

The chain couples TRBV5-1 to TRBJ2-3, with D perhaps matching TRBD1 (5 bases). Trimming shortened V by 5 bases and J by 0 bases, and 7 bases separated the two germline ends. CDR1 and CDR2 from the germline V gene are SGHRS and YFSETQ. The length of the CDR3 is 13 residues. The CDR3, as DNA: TGCGCCAGCAGAGGGGCTAGCACAGATACGCAGTATTTT. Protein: CASRGASTDTQYF.

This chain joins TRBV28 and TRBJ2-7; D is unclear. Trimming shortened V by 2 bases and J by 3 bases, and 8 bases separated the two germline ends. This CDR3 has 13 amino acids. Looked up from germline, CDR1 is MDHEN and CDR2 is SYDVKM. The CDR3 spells CASSLRQFYEQYF. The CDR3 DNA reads TGTGCCAGCAGTTTAAGGCAGTTCTACGAGCAGTACTTC.

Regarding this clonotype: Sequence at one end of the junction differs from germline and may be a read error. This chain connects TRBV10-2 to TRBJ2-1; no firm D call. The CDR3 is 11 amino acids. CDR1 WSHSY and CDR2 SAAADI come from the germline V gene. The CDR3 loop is CASSEYTEQFF. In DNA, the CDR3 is TGCGCCAGCAGTGAGTACACTGAGCAGTTCTTC.